The clone carrying this T cell receptor (beta chain) was picked up many times. Its antigen remains unidentified. This specimen belongs to a study of T cells in Graves' hyperthyroidism and ophthalmopathy. Study-level results: The model's output predicted ophthalmopathy at a median of 6.5 months prior to onset.

Exclusion criteria comprised uncontrolled infection, other autoimmune disease, pregnancy or lactation. RNA transcripts yielded amplified TCR beta CDR3 regions. The study used the HTBI primer set for a first-round RT-PCR of the TCR CDR3. TCRdb independently ran MiXCR on the multiplex PCR reads; one entry per CDR3 protein. The sample has more than 350,000 distinct CDR3 sequences, 15% seen once. J lost 1 base, V lost 1 base, and 5 bases had no gene match. The V gene's germline CDR1 is SGHDN and CDR2 FVKESK. The CDR3 has 18 amino acids. This sequence originates from an older woman with Graves' ophthalmopathy. Sequenced: blood. This sequence joins TRBV14 and TRBJ2-1; the match to TRBD2 covers 12 bases. DNA for the CDR3: TGTGCCAGCAGCCAAGGTAGACTAGCGGGAGTTTCCTACAATGAGCAGTTCTTC. It encodes CASSQGRLAGVSYNEQFF.